One sample yielded the 29 T cell receptor beta chains listed below, sequenced in a study of blood T cell repertoires in COVID-19. This table comes from immunoSEQ multiplex PCR, and its TCRdb copy is limited to in-frame clones, with some not included. The repertoire has about 180,000 clones, 70% to 80% of them found once; the top ten carry 8.1%. The material sequenced was peripheral blood. The receptors were gathered from a woman in her sixties with COVID-19, enrolled during active disease.

This clone was picked up a small number of times. This chain joins TRBV6-5 and TRBJ2-4; possible D gene TRBD1, 5 bases. Trimming cost V 0 bases and J 5 bases, with 14 bases left between them. The CDR3 runs 16 residues. Germline CDR1 reads MNHEY; CDR2 reads SVGAGI. The CDR3 coding sequence is TGTGCCAGCAGTTACTCAGCCAGGGAAGGCGAAAACATTCAGTACTTC. It specifies CASSYSAREGENIQYF.

J is TRBJ2-3 and V is TRBV5-6; 14 positions match TRBD2. The J segment lost 5 bases and the V segment lost 4 bases, leaving 3 bases of the junction unmatched. Germline CDR1 is SGHDT and CDR2 is YYEEEE. The CDR3 runs 15 residues. CDR3 sequence (DNA): TGTGCCAGCAGCGGGGGACTAGCGGGAGTAGATACGCAGTATTTT. It translates to CASSGGLAGVDTQYF.

A few counts support this clone. The V gene is TRBV6-5, the J gene TRBJ1-1, with D perhaps TRBD1 (5 bases). This CDR3 is built from 15 residues. Per the germline V gene, CDR1 is MNHEY and CDR2 is SVGAGI. The V gene lost 4 bases and the J gene lost 1 base, with 13 bases spanning the gap. This CDR3 reads CASSFRQIRNTEAFF. As DNA, the CDR3 is TGTGCCAGCAGTTTCCGACAGATTCGGAACACTGAAGCTTTCTTT.

V and J are TRBV28 and TRBJ2-1, with D possibly being TRBD1 (6 bases). CDR3 length: 11 amino acids. Looked up from germline, CDR1 is MDHEN and CDR2 is SYDVKM. Between the trimmed V and J ends, which lost 7 bases and 15 bases, there was a span of 16 bases. The CDR3 reads CASKVEAGAFF. The CDR3 region has the DNA TGTGCCAGCAAAGTTGAGGCAGGGGCGTTCTTC.

The chain recombines TRBV5-1 with TRBJ2-7, with 11 bases matching TRBD1. Germline CDR1 reads SGHRS; CDR2 reads YFSETQ. After removal of 0 bases from V and 4 bases from J, the junction contained 3 bases not matched to a gene. This CDR3 has 15 residues. CDR3: CASSLVGTGGYEQYF. CDR3 nucleotide sequence: TGCGCCAGCAGCTTGGTAGGGACAGGGGGATACGAGCAGTACTTC.

The genes are TRBV9 and TRBJ1-1; D gene ambiguous. CDR1 and CDR2 (germline): SGDLS, YYNGEE. V dropped 0 bases and J dropped 7 bases, with 13 bases sitting between them. This CDR3 has 14 amino acids. CDR3 protein: CASSVGGQSNEAFF. CDR3 bases: TGTGCCAGCAGCGTAGGTGGGCAGAGTAATGAAGCTTTCTTT.

A single count supports this clone. The gene calls are TRBV19 and TRBJ1-3; a possible D gene is TRBD1 (6 bases). Germline V gene sequence: CDR1 LNHDA, CDR2 SQIVND (reference sequence). The length of the CDR3 is 17 residues. Trimming stripped 5 bases from V and 0 bases from J, with 17 bases between. The CDR3 loop is CASSLQQGPGSGNTIYF. The CDR3 DNA follows: TGTGCCAGTAGTCTACAACAGGGCCCAGGCTCTGGAAACACCATATATTTT.

V and J are TRBV11-2 and TRBJ2-7; a possible D gene is TRBD2 (7 bases). The germline CDR1 and CDR2 sequences are SGHAT and FQNNGV. This CDR3 is 16 amino acids long. V lost 5 bases and J lost 4, with 21 bases in between. The CDR3 loop reads CASSPGGGGKTYEQYV. The CDR3 region has the DNA TGTGCCAGCAGCCCGGGGGGCGGGGGAAAAACGTACGAGCAGTACGTC.

This clone was counted a single time. This chain connects TRBV5-8 to TRBJ2-3; 11 nucleotides agree with TRBD2. This CDR3 comprises 15 residues. CDR1 is SGHTS, CDR2 YDEGEE, per germline. V was clipped by 5 bases and J by 5 bases; unmatched bases: 7. DNA of the CDR3: TGTGCCAGCAGGCCACTAGCGGGAGCCAGAGATACGCAGTATTTT. Protein: CASRPLAGARDTQYF.

V usage is TRBV4-2 and J usage is TRBJ1-4, with TRBD1 as a possible D gene (5 bases). This CDR3 has 15 amino acids. V gave up 4 bases and J gave up 4 bases, with 13 bases separating them. Germline loops: CDR1 LGHNA, CDR2 YNFKEQ. The CDR3 spells CASSPGRGSNEKLFF. Written as DNA, the CDR3 is TGTGCCAGCAGCCCAGGAAGGGGCAGTAATGAAAAACTGTTTTTT.

The chain uses TRBV19 and TRBJ1-6; the match to TRBD1 covers 9 bases. The V gene's germline CDR1 is LNHDA and CDR2 SQIVND (reference sequence). This CDR3 region has 15 residues. Unmatched junction bases numbered 7, after V lost 8 bases and J lost 5 bases. The CDR3 spells CASDGTGTNNSPLHF. For the CDR3, the DNA is TGTGCCAGTGACGGGACAGGGACGAATAATTCACCCCTCCACTTT.

This chain links TRBV9 with TRBJ2-1, with 14 positions matching TRBD2. Germline CDR1 SGDLS, CDR2 YYNGEE. Trimming at V came to 2 bases and at J to 8 bases, leaving 12 bases not matched to a gene. This CDR3 has 18 residues. CDR3 residues: CASSVEPGLAGVSDEQFF. Here the CDR3 DNA reads TGTGCCAGCAGCGTGGAACCGGGACTAGCGGGAGTATCCGATGAGCAGTTCTTC. The full variable domain, rest sourced from reference TRBV9 and TRBJ2-1, is DSGVTQTPKHLITATGQRVTLRCSPRSGDLSVYWYQQSLDQGLQFLIQYYNGEERAKGNILERFSAQQFPDLHSELNLSSLELGDSALYFCASSVEPGLAGVSDEQFFGPGTRLTVL.

V is TRBV18 and J is TRBJ1-5; 9 positions match TRBD1. This CDR3 has 16 residues. The V segment lost 3 bases and the J segment 1 base; nucleotides outside the gene matches: 4. CDR1 and CDR2 from the germline V gene are KGHSH and LQKENI. For the CDR3, the DNA is TGTGCCAGCTCACCTCTGGACAGGGGAAGCAATCAGCCCCAGCATTTT. Its translation is CASSPLDRGSNQPQHF.

The chain recombines TRBV6-6 with TRBJ2-5; unclear D gene. V gave up 0 bases and J gave up 9 bases, with 11 bases separating them. Germline V gene data show CDR1 as MNHNY and CDR2 as SVGAGI (reference sequence). The CDR3 runs to 13 residues. CDR3 sequence reads: CASSYSPSEAQYF. As DNA, the CDR3 is TGTGCCAGCAGTTACTCCCCAAGCGAGGCCCAGTACTTC.

By share, this clone counts as medium-sized. This chain joins TRBV19 and TRBJ1-1, with 9 bases identical to TRBD1. Germline CDR1 is LNHDA and CDR2 is SQIVND (reference sequence). The V and J ends lost 7 bases and 5 bases, in that order; junction bases with no gene match: 11. The CDR3 consists of 15 residues. CDR3 nucleotides: TGTGCCAGTACCCTTGCCGGGACAGGGAGTACTGAAGCTTTCTTT. Protein product: CASTLAGTGSTEAFF. The complete variable domain, with remaining parts taken from reference TRBV19 and TRBJ1-1, reads DGGITQSPKYLFRKEGQNVTLSCEQNLNHDAMYWYRQDPGQGLRLIYYSQIVNDFQKGDIAEGYSVSREKKESFPLTVTSAQKNPTAFYLCASTLAGTGSTEAFFGQGTRLTVV.

V usage is TRBV5-6 and J usage is TRBJ2-7; D perhaps matches TRBD2 (5 bases). The CDR3 runs 13 residues. Trimming left V 5 bases short and J 2 bases short, with 11 bases between. Germline V gene lookup returns CDR1 SGHDT and CDR2 YYEEEE. In nucleotides, the CDR3 is TGTGCCAGCAGACTAGGTCGGGCCTACGAGCAGTACTTC. It translates to CASRLGRAYEQYF. The entire variable domain, with the rest obtained from reference TRBV5-6 and TRBJ2-7, is as follows: DAGVTQSPTHLIKTRGQQVTLRCSPKSGHDTVSWYQQALGQGPQFIFQYYEEEERQRGNFPDRFSGHQFPNYSSELNVNALLLGDSALYLCASRLGRAYEQYFGPGTRLTVT.

The chain employs TRBV11-2 and TRBJ2-7; D might be TRBD1 (5 bases). The length of the CDR3 is 14 residues. The ends were cut back, 6 bases at V and 7 bases at J, with 19 bases in the middle. CDR1 is SGHAT and CDR2 is FQNNGV in the germline V gene. The CDR3 coding sequence is TGTGCCAGCAGTCCACAGGTACGCCGTAGTGAGCAGTACTTC. Translation: CASSPQVRRSEQYF.

This chain links TRBV29-1 with TRBJ2-1, with TRBD1 identical over 7 bases. The CDR3 loop spans 13 amino acids. Germline V gene lookup returns CDR1 SQVTM and CDR2 ANQGSEA. Unmatched junction bases numbered 6, after V lost 6 bases and J lost 4 bases. This CDR3 is CSVRGQLYNEQFF. DNA of the CDR3: TGCAGCGTGAGGGGACAGTTATACAATGAGCAGTTCTTC.

The V gene is TRBV19, the J gene TRBJ1-4; 7 nucleotides line up with TRBD1. J gave up 5 bases and V 3 bases, and 3 bases lay outside the gene matches. In germline, CDR1 is LNHDA, CDR2 SQIVND (reference sequence). The CDR3 totals 14 residues. This CDR3 reads CASSIGTDNEKLFF. The CDR3 region has the DNA TGTGCCAGTAGTATCGGGACAGACAATGAAAAACTGTTTTTT. The variable domain in full, completed from reference TRBV19 and TRBJ1-4, reads DGGITQSPKYLFRKEGQNVTLSCEQNLNHDAMYWYRQDPGQGLRLIYYSQIVNDFQKGDIAEGYSVSREKKESFPLTVTSAQKNPTAFYLCASSIGTDNEKLFFGSGTQLSVL.

For this clone: Possible read error: a much larger clone is one base away. The chain has TRBV7-9 and TRBJ1-1, with a tentative D call TRBD1 (5 bases). CDR1 and CDR2 from the germline V gene are SEHNR and FQNEAQ (reference sequence). The CDR3 length is 14 residues. The CDR3 nucleotides are TGTGCCAGCAGCGTAGCCGGGGGGAACACTGAAGCTTTCTTT. As protein: CASSVAGGNTEAFF.

The genes are TRBV4-2 and TRBJ1-1; no reliable D call. The CDR3 contains 14 residues. V shed 3 bases and J shed 8 bases, with 16 bases lying between them. Germline CDR1 LGHNA, CDR2 YNFKEQ. The CDR3 DNA reads TGTGCCAGCAGCCATGATATAGGCGCGGGAGAAGCTTTCTTT. It translates to CASSHDIGAGEAFF.

The chain recombines TRBV5-1 with TRBJ2-1, with 8 bases that match TRBD2. Germline CDR1 reads SGHRS; CDR2 reads YFSETQ. The ends lost 0 bases at V and 4 bases at J; junction bases unmatched: 3. The CDR3 runs to 15 residues. In DNA, the CDR3 is TGCGCCAGCAGCTTGGAGGGGACTAGTTACAATGAGCAGTTCTTC. Its translation: CASSLEGTSYNEQFF.

The V gene is TRBV5-1, the J gene TRBJ1-4, with TRBD1 as a possible D gene (5 bases). Between the trimmed V and J ends, which lost 4 bases and 5 bases, there was a span of 18 bases. This CDR3 comprises 16 residues. CDR1 is SGHRS and CDR2 is YFSETQ in the germline V gene. DNA of the CDR3: TGCGCCAGCAGCCGGGGGGACCGGCCGAAAAATGAAAAACTGTTTTTT. As protein: CASSRGDRPKNEKLFF.

The CDR3: CAISEDRGGKNTEAFF. The CDR3 nucleotides are TGTGCCATCAGTGAGGACAGGGGAGGCAAAAACACTGAAGCTTTCTTT. This chain joins TRBV10-3 and TRBJ1-1; 8 positions agree with TRBD1. Germline lookup yields CDR1 ENHRY and CDR2 SYGVKD. CDR3 size: 16 residues. Germline trimming cut 2 bases from V and 2 bases from J; bases unmatched to any gene: 7.

The rearrangement links TRBV6-1 to TRBJ2-5; no reliable D call. The V end lost 0 bases, the J end lost 1 base, and 9 bases lay between the germline ends. The CDR3 extends over 15 amino acids. Germline assignment: CDR1 MNHNS and CDR2 SASEGT. CDR3: CASSEAHSTQETQYF. CDR3 in DNA: TGTGCCAGCAGTGAAGCGCACAGCACCCAAGAGACCCAGTACTTC.

This sequence joins TRBV10-1 and TRBJ1-6; tentatively, D is TRBD1 (5 bases). This CDR3 has 19 amino acids. From germline, CDR1 is WNHNN and CDR2 SYGVQD (reference sequence). The ends were cut back, 0 bases at V and 11 bases at J, with 26 bases in the middle. CDR3 protein: CASSESNGRGRDRVTPLHF. CDR3 DNA sequence: TGCGCCAGCAGTGAGTCGAATGGGAGGGGCCGCGACCGAGTAACACCCCTCCACTTT.

This sequence joins TRBV28 and TRBJ1-4; 9 bases fit TRBD1. The CDR3 length is 14 residues. The germline V gene encodes CDR1 MDHEN and CDR2 SYDVKM. Losses at the gene ends were 5 bases for V and 10 bases for J; bases not matched to a gene: 8. In nucleotides, the CDR3 is TGTGCCAGCAGTCTACGGACAGGGGTGGCAAAACTGTTTTTT. This encodes CASSLRTGVAKLFF.

DNA of the CDR3: TGTGCCAGCAGCCAGGGACAGTCTCCAGATACGCAGTATTTT. Its translation: CASSQGQSPDTQYF. The chain uses TRBV11-3 and TRBJ2-3; 7 bases line up with TRBD1. Trimming cost V 5 bases and J 4 bases; bases outside gene matches: 6. This CDR3 has 14 amino acids. Germline V gene sequence: CDR1 SGHNT, CDR2 YENEEA.

This chain connects TRBV19 to TRBJ1-5; 8 bases are shared with TRBD1. This CDR3 spans 15 amino acids. V was pared by 1 base and J by 5 bases, with 4 bases of the junction left unmatched. In germline, CDR1 is LNHDA, CDR2 SQIVND (reference sequence). For the CDR3, the DNA is TGTGCCAGTAGTATAGGGAACAGGGGGGATCAGCCCCAGCATTTT. Translation: CASSIGNRGDQPQHF.